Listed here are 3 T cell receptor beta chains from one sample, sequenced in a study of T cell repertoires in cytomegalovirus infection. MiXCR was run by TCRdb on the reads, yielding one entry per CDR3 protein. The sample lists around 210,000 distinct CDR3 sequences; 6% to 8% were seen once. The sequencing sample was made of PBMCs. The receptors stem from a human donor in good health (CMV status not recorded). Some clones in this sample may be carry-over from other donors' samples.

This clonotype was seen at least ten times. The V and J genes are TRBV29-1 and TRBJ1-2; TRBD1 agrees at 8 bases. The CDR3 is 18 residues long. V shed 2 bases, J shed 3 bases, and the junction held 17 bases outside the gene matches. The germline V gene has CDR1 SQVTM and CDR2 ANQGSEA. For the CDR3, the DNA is TGCAGCGTTGAATACCCGGGACAGGCGAAGGAGGGGTACTATGGCTACACCTTC. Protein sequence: CSVEYPGQAKEGYYGYTF.

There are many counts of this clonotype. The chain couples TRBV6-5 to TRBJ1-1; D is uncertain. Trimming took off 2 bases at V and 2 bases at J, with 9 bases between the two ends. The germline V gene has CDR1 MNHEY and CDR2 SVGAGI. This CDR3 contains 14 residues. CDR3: CASSYTWGNTEAFF. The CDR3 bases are TGTGCCAGCAGTTACACCTGGGGAAACACTGAAGCTTTCTTT.

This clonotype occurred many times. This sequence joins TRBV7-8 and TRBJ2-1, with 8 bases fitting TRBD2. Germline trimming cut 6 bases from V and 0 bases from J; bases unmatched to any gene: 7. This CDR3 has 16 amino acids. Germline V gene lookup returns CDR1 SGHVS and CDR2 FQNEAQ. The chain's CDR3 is CASSTSGDISYNEQFF. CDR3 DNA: TGTGCCAGCAGTACTAGCGGAGATATCTCCTACAATGAGCAGTTCTTC.